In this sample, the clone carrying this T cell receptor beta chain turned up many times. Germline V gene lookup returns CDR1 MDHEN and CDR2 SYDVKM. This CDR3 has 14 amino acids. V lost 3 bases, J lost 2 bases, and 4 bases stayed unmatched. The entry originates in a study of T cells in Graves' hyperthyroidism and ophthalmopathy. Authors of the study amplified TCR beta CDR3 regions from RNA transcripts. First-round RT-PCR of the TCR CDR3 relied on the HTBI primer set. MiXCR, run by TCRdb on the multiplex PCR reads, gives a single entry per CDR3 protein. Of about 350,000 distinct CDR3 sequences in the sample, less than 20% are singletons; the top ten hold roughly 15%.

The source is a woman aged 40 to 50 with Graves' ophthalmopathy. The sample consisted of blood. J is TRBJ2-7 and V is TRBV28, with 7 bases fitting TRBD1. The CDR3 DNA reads TGTGCCAGCAGTTTCCCCGGGACAGCCTACGAGCAGTACTTC. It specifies CASSFPGTAYEQYF. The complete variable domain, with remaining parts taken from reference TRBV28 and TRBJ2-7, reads DVKVTQSSRYLVKRTGEKVFLECVQDMDHENMFWYRQDPGLGLRLIYFSYDVKMKEKGDIPEGYSVSREKKERFSLILESASTNQTSMYLCASSFPGTAYEQYFGPGTRLTVT.